A single sample is the source of the 28 T cell receptor beta chains below, sequenced in a study of CD8 T cells in ankylosing spondylitis. TCRdb redid the calling of the 5' RACE reads with MiXCR, one entry per CDR3 protein. The table includes about 220,000 distinct CDR3 sequences, roughly 24% detected once. Source material: blood, either unsorted or a sorted T cell fraction (not recorded which). The receptors were sampled from a male donor with ankylosing spondylitis or in good health (not recorded which).

This chain uses TRBV6-5 with TRBJ1-6, with D perhaps TRBD1 (6 bases). V lost 2 bases, J lost 10 bases, and 12 bases lay in between. In germline, CDR1 is MNHEY, CDR2 SVGAGI. This CDR3 has 14 residues. CDR3 in DNA: TGTGCCAGCAGTTACCTACAGGGAAACTCACCCCTCCACTTT. Protein: CASSYLQGNSPLHF.

This rearrangement joins TRBV5-1 to TRBJ2-5, with D maybe TRBD2 (6 bases). Germline lookup yields CDR1 SGHRS and CDR2 YFSETQ. CDR3 length: 15 residues. Trimming removed 2 bases from V and 1 base from J, with 12 bases in between. The CDR3 nucleotides are TGCGCCAGCAGCTTCACGGGAGAGGGCCAAGAGACCCAGTACTTC. Its translation is CASSFTGEGQETQYF.

This clonotype was seen more than once but under ten times. The chain combines TRBV20-1 with TRBJ2-7; D is perhaps TRBD1 or TRBD2 (5 bases each). CDR1 and CDR2 (germline): DFQATT, SNEGSKA (reference sequence). This CDR3 spans 13 amino acids. V lost 6 bases, J lost 6 bases, and 18 bases lay in between. This CDR3 is CSATRDGESEQYF. The CDR3 nucleotides are TGCAGTGCCACACGGGACGGGGAATCCGAGCAGTACTTC.

The chain combines TRBV19 with TRBJ1-1; D is perhaps TRBD1 (5 bases). Trimming cost V 6 bases and J 11 bases, with 13 bases left between them. Germline V lookup: CDR1 LNHDA, CDR2 SQIVND (reference sequence). The CDR3 is made up of 11 amino acids. CDR3 nucleotides: TGTGCCAGTAGCGATGGGACGGGGGCTTTCTTT. Encoded protein: CASSDGTGAFF.

In this sample, this clonotype turned up a few times. This chain links TRBV11-2 with TRBJ1-2; D may be TRBD1 (5 bases). Between the trimmed V and J ends, which lost 1 base and 4 bases, there was a span of 10 bases. This CDR3 is 14 amino acids long. Germline values: CDR1 SGHAT, CDR2 FQNNGV. Here the CDR3 DNA reads TGTGCCAGCAGCTTAGGGACATATAGCTATGGCTACACCTTC. It specifies CASSLGTYSYGYTF.

The chain is built from TRBV27 and TRBJ1-2, with 10 nucleotides matching TRBD1. The germline gives CDR1 MNHEY, CDR2 SMNVEV (reference sequence). Trimming removed 6 bases from V and 6 bases from J; junction bases left unmatched: 4. The length of the CDR3 is 13 residues. CDR3 amino acids: CASRGQGVDGYTF. CDR3 sequence (DNA): TGTGCCAGCAGAGGACAGGGGGTGGATGGCTACACCTTC.

The table lists this clonotype with a few counts. CDR3 nucleotides: TGTGCCAGCAGTTTCACAGGGGCAGAGACCCAGTACTTC. Residues: CASSFTGAETQYF. The chain recombines TRBV6-6 with TRBJ2-5, with 7 bases matching TRBD1. Trimming took 4 bases from V and 4 from J; bases not matched to a gene: 3. The CDR3 is 13 residues long. The V gene's germline CDR1 is MNHNY and CDR2 SVGAGI (reference sequence).

This clonotype has ten or more counts. This sequence joins TRBV6-6 and TRBJ2-3, with unresolved D. V gave up 6 bases and J gave up 5 bases, with 9 bases separating them. The CDR3 covers 12 residues. Germline V CDR1 and CDR2: MNHNY, SVGAGI (reference sequence). The CDR3, as DNA: TGTGCCAGCAGCCACCGACGAGATACGCAGTATTTT. As protein: CASSHRRDTQYF.

The V call is TRBV5-1, the J call TRBJ1-3; the D gene is possibly TRBD1 (5 bases). Trimming removed 1 base at V and 8 bases at J, with 16 bases between. The CDR3 is made up of 15 amino acids. Germline CDR1 reads SGHRS; CDR2 reads YFSETQ. This CDR3 reads CASSLQGGWADTIYF. The DNA for the CDR3 is TGCGCCAGCAGCTTGCAGGGAGGCTGGGCGGACACCATATATTTT.

This chain joins TRBV20-1 and TRBJ2-2; D is unclear. There are 12 residues in the CDR3. CDR1 and CDR2 from the germline V gene are DFQATT and SNEGSKA (reference sequence). Trimming stripped 5 bases from V and 8 bases from J, with 12 bases between. CDR3 nucleotide sequence: TGCAGTGCTCCTGGCTTAGCTGGGGAGCTGTTTTTT. Amino acids: CSAPGLAGELFF.

This clonotype was recorded at least ten times. CDR3 in amino acids: CSARKGAGMWETQYF. The CDR3, as DNA: TGCAGTGCTAGGAAAGGGGCGGGTATGTGGGAGACCCAGTACTTC. The gene calls are TRBV20-1 and TRBJ2-5; D is tentatively TRBD1 or TRBD2 (5 bases each). This CDR3 comprises 15 residues. Germline V CDR1 and CDR2: DFQATT, SNEGSKA (reference sequence). The V end lost 3 bases, the J end lost 5 bases, and 19 bases lay between the germline ends.

Ten or more counts support this clonotype. This sequence joins TRBV20-1 and TRBJ2-3; 7 bases match TRBD1. The germline V gene encodes CDR1 DFQATT and CDR2 SNEGSKA (reference sequence). V lost 4 bases, J lost 2 bases, and 9 bases stayed unmatched. The CDR3 extends over 15 amino acids. The CDR3 nucleotides read TGCAGTGCTATGACCCGCCAGGGGGTCACAGATACGCAGTATTTT. Residues: CSAMTRQGVTDTQYF.

This clonotype was seen repeatedly, ten times or more. V is TRBV14 and J is TRBJ2-1; D uncertain. Trimming removed 0 bases from V and 0 bases from J, with 9 bases in between. The CDR3 has 16 amino acids. From germline, CDR1 is SGHDN and CDR2 FVKESK. The CDR3 DNA reads as TGTGCCAGCAGCCAAGATGCAGTCAGCTCCTACAATGAGCAGTTCTTC. Translation gives CASSQDAVSSYNEQFF. Full variable domain (outside the CDR3, taken from reference TRBV14 and TRBJ2-1): EAGVTQFPSHSVIEKGQTVTLRCDPISGHDNLYWYRRVMGKEIKFLLHFVKESKQDESGMPNNRFLAERTGGTYSTLKVQPAELEDSGVYFCASSQDAVSSYNEQFFGPGTRLTVL.

This clonotype was found many times. The chain carries TRBV20-1 and TRBJ2-1; the match to TRBD2 covers 11 bases. The trim removed 3 bases at V and 7 bases at J, leaving 5 bases unmatched. This CDR3 comprises 14 residues. Germline CDR1 and CDR2: DFQATT and SNEGSKA (reference sequence). The CDR3 reads CSASSGRGGNEQFF. The DNA for the CDR3 is TGCAGTGCTAGTAGCGGGAGGGGTGGGAATGAGCAGTTCTTC.

The V and J genes are TRBV19 and TRBJ2-7; 7 bases align to TRBD1. V was pared by 5 bases and J by 4 bases, with 8 bases of the junction left unmatched. The CDR3 loop spans 14 amino acids. The germline V gene has CDR1 LNHDA and CDR2 SQIVND (reference sequence). The DNA for the CDR3 is TGTGCCAGTAGTCTGCAGGGGGTCTCATACGAGCAGTACTTC. Translated, it gives CASSLQGVSYEQYF.

The rearrangement joins TRBV15 to TRBJ2-7; 8 nucleotides match TRBD2. CDR1 LNHNV and CDR2 YYDKDF come from the germline V gene (reference sequence). The CDR3 is 14 residues long. J lost 5 bases, V lost 5 bases, and 8 bases had no gene match. The DNA for the CDR3 is TGTGCCACCAGCGTGACGGGGGGGGCGAACGAGCAGTACTTC. Translation: CATSVTGGANEQYF.

This clonotype was detected many times. The rearrangement joins TRBV29-1 to TRBJ1-2; 8 bases are shared with TRBD1. Germline assignment: CDR1 SQVTM and CDR2 ANQGSEA. The ends lost 4 bases at V and 8 bases at J; junction bases unmatched: 9. The CDR3 consists of 13 residues. This CDR3 is CSVVGQGAWGYTF. The CDR3, as DNA: TGCAGCGTTGTTGGGCAGGGGGCTTGGGGCTACACCTTC.

This clonotype was picked up many times. This rearrangement joins TRBV5-1 to TRBJ1-1; tentative D call: TRBD1 (6 bases). Germline V CDR1 and CDR2: SGHRS, YFSETQ. This CDR3 is 16 amino acids long. V gave up 1 base and J gave up 0 bases, with 13 bases separating them. The CDR3, as DNA: TGCGCCAGCAGCTTGACAGGGCCCCGAATGAACACTGAAGCTTTCTTT. It is translated as CASSLTGPRMNTEAFF.

The chain is built from TRBV29-1 and TRBJ2-3; D remains unclear. V shed 5 bases and J shed 2 bases, with 11 bases lying between them. This CDR3 has 13 residues. In germline, CDR1 is SQVTM, CDR2 ANQGSEA. CDR3 DNA sequence: TGCAGCGTTCTGCGGACGACCACAGATACGCAGTATTTT. Its translation is CSVLRTTTDTQYF.

V is TRBV20-1 and J is TRBJ2-3, with unresolved D. This CDR3 has 12 amino acids. Between the trimmed V and J ends, which lost 0 bases and 10 bases, there was a span of 11 bases. CDR1 is DFQATT and CDR2 is SNEGSKA in the germline V gene (reference sequence). As DNA, the CDR3 is TGCAGTGCTAGAGACCCCGGGCCGGCGCAGTATTTT. Protein sequence: CSARDPGPAQYF.

The chain has TRBV20-1 and TRBJ1-6, with a weak D call TRBD1 (5 bases). Germline V gene data show CDR1 as DFQATT and CDR2 as SNEGSKA (reference sequence). CDR3 length: 13 amino acids. V was clipped by 4 bases and J by 9 bases, with 13 bases between them. The CDR3 bases are TGCAGTGCTATCGCAGGGAAAGGTTCACCCCTCCACTTT. This encodes CSAIAGKGSPLHF.

This chain links TRBV12-3 or TRBV12-4 with TRBJ2-2; D might be TRBD1 or TRBD2, each matching 5 bases. The CDR3 extends over 15 amino acids. The ends were cut back, 5 bases at V and 3 bases at J, with 13 bases in the middle. The CDR3 protein is CASSLGTMYTGELFF. The CDR3 DNA is TGTGCCAGCAGTCTGGGGACCATGTACACCGGGGAGCTGTTTTTT.

This clonotype was detected ten times or more. V and J are TRBV7-2 and TRBJ2-7; 9 bases are a match to TRBD1. With 1 base clipped from V and 4 bases from J, the junction kept 5 bases outside the gene matches. Germline V lookup: CDR1 SGHTA, CDR2 FQGNSA. This CDR3 has 15 amino acids. The CDR3 DNA reads as TGTGCCAGCAGCTTAGACCGGGACAGGGTTTACGAGCAGTACTTC. Encoded protein: CASSLDRDRVYEQYF.

The sample holds many counts of this clonotype. The genes are TRBV4-1 and TRBJ2-2, with 10 bases fitting TRBD2. The CDR3 runs 17 residues. Per germline, CDR1 MGHRA and CDR2 YSYEKL. The V segment lost 3 bases and the J segment 3 bases; nucleotides outside the gene matches: 7. The CDR3 sequence is CASSHPSGRGDTGELFF. The CDR3 DNA reads TGCGCCAGCAGCCACCCTAGCGGGAGAGGGGACACCGGGGAGCTGTTTTTT.

This chain uses TRBV25-1 with TRBJ2-3, with 7 bases fitting TRBD2. There are 15 residues in the CDR3. Germline CDR1 is MGHDK and CDR2 is SYGVNS. Trimming removed 4 bases from V and 1 base from J; junction bases left unmatched: 5. The CDR3 nucleotides are TGTGCCAGCAGTGCCCAGCGGGACCGCACAGATACGCAGTATTTT. Its protein is CASSAQRDRTDTQYF.

This clonotype was seen at least ten times. This rearrangement joins TRBV3-1 to TRBJ1-2, with 7 bases identical to TRBD1. V trimming: 4 bases; J trimming: 6 bases; junction bases outside the gene matches: 11. The CDR3 has 15 residues. The germline V gene has CDR1 LGHDT and CDR2 YNNKEL (reference sequence). CDR3: CASSPDRALPHGYTF. The CDR3 nucleotides read TGTGCCAGCAGCCCTGACAGGGCCCTACCCCATGGCTACACCTTC.

This clonotype was observed at least ten times. CDR3 in DNA: TGCGCCAGCAGCTTCGGGACAGGGAAAGAGACCCAGTACTTC. It is translated as CASSFGTGKETQYF. The chain has TRBV5-1 and TRBJ2-5; TRBD1 aligns across 9 bases. J gave up 3 bases and V 2 bases, and 2 bases lay outside the gene matches. The germline V gene has CDR1 SGHRS and CDR2 YFSETQ. The length of the CDR3 is 14 residues.

V gene TRBV7-7 combines with J gene TRBJ2-3; 7 nucleotides line up with TRBD1. This CDR3 has 18 amino acids. In germline, CDR1 is SSHAT, CDR2 FNYEAQ (reference sequence). CDR3 sequence reads: CTLSLGRGRILSTDTQYF. The CDR3 nucleotides are TGTACCCTCAGCTTAGGAAGGGGGCGTATACTTAGCACAGATACGCAGTATTTT.